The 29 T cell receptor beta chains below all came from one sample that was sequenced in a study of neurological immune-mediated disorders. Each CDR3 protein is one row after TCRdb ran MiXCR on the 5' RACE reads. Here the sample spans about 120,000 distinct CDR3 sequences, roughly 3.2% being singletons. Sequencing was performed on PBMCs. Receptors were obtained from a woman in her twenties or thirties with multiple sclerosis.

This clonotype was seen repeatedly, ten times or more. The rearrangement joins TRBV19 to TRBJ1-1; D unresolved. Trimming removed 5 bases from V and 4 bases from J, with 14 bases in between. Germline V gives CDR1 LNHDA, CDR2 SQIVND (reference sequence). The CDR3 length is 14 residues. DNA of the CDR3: TGTGCCAGTAGTCCCGGTTTCTTGGGCACTGAAGCTTTCTTT. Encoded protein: CASSPGFLGTEAFF.

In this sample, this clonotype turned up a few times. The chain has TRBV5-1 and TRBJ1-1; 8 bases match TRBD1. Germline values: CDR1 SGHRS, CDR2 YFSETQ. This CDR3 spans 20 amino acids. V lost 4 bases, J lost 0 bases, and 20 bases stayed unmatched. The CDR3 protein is CASSPGQGPSLGFMNTEAFF. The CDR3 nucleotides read TGCGCCAGCAGCCCCGGACAGGGCCCTAGCTTGGGCTTCATGAACACTGAAGCTTTCTTT.

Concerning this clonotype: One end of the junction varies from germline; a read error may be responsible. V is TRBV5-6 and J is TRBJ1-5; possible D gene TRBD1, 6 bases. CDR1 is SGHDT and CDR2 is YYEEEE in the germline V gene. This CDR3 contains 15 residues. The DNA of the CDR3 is TGTGCCAGCAGCTTGCAGGGGAAAGGCAATAAGACCCAGAATTTT. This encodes CASSLQGKGNKTQNF. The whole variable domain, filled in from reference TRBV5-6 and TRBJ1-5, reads DAGVTQSPTHLIKTRGQQVTLRCSPKSGHDTVSWYQQALGQGPQFIFQYYEEEERQRGNFPDRFSGHQFPNYSSELNVNALLLGDSALYLCASSLQGKGNKTQNFGDGTRLSIL.

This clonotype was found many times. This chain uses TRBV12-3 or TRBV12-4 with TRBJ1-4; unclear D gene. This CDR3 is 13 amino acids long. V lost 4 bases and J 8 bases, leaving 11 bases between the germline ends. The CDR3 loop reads CASSSSLTEKLFF. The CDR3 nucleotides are TGTGCCAGCAGTTCGTCCCTAACCGAAAAACTGTTTTTT.

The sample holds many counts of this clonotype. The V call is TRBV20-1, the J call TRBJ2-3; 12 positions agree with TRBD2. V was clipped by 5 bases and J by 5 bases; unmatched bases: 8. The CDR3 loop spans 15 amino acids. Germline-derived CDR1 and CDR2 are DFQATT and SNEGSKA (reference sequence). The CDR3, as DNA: TGCAGTGCTCAACTAGCGGGGGGAAGGGGAGATACGCAGTATTTT. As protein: CSAQLAGGRGDTQYF.

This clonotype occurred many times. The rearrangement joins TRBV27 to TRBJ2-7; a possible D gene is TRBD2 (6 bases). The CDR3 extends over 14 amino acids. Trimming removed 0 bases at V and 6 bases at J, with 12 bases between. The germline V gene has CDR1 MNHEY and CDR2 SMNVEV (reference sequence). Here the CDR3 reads CASSLSGQGGEQYF. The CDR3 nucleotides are TGTGCCAGCAGTTTATCGGGGCAGGGAGGCGAGCAGTACTTC.

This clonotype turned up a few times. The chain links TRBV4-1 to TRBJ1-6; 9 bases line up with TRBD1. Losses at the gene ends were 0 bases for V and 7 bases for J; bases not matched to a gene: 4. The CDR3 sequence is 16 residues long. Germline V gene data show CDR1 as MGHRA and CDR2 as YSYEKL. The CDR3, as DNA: TGCGCCAGCAGCCAAGACTTCGGGACAGGGAATTCACCCCTCCACTTT. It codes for CASSQDFGTGNSPLHF.

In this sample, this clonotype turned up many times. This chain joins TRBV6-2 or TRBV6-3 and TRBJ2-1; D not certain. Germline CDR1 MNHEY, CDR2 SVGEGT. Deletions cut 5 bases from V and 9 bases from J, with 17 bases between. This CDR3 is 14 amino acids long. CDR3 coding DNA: TGTGCCAGCAGTCGGCCAAGGGTATATTCTGAGCAGTTCTTC. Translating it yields CASSRPRVYSEQFF.

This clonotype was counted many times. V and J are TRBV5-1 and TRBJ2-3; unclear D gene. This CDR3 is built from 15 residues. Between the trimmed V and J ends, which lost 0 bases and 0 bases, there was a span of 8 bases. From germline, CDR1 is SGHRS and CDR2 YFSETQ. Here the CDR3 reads CASSLAGQSTDTQYF. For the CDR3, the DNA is TGCGCCAGCAGCTTGGCGGGTCAGAGCACAGATACGCAGTATTTT.

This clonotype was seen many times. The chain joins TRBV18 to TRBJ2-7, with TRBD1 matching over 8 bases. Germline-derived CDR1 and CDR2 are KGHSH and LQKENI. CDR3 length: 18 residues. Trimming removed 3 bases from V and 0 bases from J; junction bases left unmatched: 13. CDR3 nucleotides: TGTGCCAGCTCACCTGGACAGGGACGGAGCATAGGCTCCTACGAGCAGTACTTC. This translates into CASSPGQGRSIGSYEQYF.

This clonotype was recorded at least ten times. The CDR3 coding sequence is TGCAGTGCTAGGGGACAGGGAAGTGGCTACACCTTC. Amino acid sequence: CSARGQGSGYTF. V and J are TRBV20-1 and TRBJ1-2; 9 bases are a match to TRBD1. The CDR3 consists of 12 residues. Germline loops: CDR1 DFQATT, CDR2 SNEGSKA (reference sequence). V was pared by 3 bases and J by 7 bases, with 3 bases of the junction left unmatched.

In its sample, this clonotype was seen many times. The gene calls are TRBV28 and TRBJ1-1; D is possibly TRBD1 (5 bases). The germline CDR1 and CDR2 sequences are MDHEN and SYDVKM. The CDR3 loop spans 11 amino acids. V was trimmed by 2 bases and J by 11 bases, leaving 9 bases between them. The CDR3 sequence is CASSLVGVAFF. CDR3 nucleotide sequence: TGTGCCAGCAGTTTAGTGGGGGTGGCTTTCTTT.

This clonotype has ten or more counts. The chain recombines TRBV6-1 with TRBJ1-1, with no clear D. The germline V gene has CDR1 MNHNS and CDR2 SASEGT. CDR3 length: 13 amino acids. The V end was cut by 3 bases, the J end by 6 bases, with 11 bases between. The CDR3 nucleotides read TGTGCCAGCAGTGAGCAGTACCGGCCTGAAGCTTTCTTT. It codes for CASSEQYRPEAFF.

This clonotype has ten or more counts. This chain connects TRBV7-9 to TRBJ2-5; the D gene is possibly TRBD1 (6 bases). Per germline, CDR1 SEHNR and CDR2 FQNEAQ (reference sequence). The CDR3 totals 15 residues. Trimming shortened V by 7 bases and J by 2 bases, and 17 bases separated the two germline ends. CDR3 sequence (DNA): TGTGCCAGCATCCCCGTCGGACAGACACAAGAGACCCAGTACTTC. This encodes CASIPVGQTQETQYF.

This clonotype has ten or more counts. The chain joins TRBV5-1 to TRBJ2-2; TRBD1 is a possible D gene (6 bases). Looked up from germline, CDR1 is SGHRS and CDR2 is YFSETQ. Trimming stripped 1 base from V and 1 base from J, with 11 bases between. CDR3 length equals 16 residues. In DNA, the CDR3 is TGCGCCAGCAGCTTGCGTACAGGGTTGAACACCGGGGAGCTGTTTTTT. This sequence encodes CASSLRTGLNTGELFF.

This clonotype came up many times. CDR3 nucleotide sequence: TGTGCCAGCAGGGACACTAACACAGATACGCAGTATTTT. This encodes CASRDTNTDTQYF. This chain uses TRBV9 with TRBJ2-3; D is perhaps TRBD1 (5 bases). CDR1 and CDR2 from the germline V gene are SGDLS and YYNGEE. The length of the CDR3 is 13 residues. V was shortened by 5 bases and J by 2 bases, with 9 bases between the two germline ends.

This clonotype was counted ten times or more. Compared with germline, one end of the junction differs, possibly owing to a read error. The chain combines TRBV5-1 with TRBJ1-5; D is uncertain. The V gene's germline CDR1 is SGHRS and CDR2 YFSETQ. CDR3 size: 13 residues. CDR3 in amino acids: CASSLDSNQPQHF. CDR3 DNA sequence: TGTGCCAGCAGCTTGGACAGCAATCAGCCCCAGCATTTT.

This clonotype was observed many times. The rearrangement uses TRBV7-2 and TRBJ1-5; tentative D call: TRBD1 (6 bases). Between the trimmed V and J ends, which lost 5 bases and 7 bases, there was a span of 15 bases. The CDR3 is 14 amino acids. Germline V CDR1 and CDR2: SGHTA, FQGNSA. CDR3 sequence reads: CASSLEGGGQPQHF. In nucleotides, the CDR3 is TGTGCCAGCAGCCTGGAGGGGGGCGGCCAGCCCCAGCATTTT.

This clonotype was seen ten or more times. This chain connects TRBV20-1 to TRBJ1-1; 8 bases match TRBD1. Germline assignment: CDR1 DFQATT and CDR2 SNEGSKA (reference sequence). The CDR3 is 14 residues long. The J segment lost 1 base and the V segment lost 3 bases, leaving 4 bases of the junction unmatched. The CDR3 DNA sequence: TGCAGTGCTAGTTCAGGGGGCTCGAACACTGAAGCTTTCTTT. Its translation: CSASSGGSNTEAFF.

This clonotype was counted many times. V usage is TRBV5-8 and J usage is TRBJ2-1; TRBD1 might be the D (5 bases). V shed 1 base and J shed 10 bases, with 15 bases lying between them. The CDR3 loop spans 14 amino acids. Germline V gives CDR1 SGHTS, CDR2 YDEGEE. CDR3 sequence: CASSLRGVVWEQFF. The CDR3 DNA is TGTGCCAGCAGCTTGAGGGGTGTGGTTTGGGAGCAGTTCTTC.

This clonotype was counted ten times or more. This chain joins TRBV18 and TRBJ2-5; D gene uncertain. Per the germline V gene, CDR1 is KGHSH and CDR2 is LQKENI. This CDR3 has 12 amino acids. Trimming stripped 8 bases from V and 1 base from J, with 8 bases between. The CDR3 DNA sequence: TGTGCCAGCAGCCCCGGCCAAGAGACCCAGTACTTC. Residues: CASSPGQETQYF.

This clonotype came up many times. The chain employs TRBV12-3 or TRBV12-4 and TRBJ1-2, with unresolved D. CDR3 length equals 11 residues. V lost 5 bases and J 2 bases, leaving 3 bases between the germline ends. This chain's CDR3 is CASSLNYGYTF. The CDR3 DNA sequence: TGTGCCAGCAGTCTGAACTATGGCTACACCTTC.

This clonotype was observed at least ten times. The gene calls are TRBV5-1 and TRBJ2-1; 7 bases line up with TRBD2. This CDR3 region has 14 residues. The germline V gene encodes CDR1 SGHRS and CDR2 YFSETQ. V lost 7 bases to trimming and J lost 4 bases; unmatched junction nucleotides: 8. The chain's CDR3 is CASGLGGGYNEQFF. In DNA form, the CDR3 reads TGCGCCAGCGGTCTTGGCGGGGGTTACAATGAGCAGTTCTTC.

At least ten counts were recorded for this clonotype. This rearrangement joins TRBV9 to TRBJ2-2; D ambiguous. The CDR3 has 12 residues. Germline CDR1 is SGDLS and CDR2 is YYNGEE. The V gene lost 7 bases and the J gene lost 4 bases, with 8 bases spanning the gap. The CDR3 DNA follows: TGTGCCAGCTCCGTGGTCACCGGGGAGCTGTTTTTT. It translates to CASSVVTGELFF.

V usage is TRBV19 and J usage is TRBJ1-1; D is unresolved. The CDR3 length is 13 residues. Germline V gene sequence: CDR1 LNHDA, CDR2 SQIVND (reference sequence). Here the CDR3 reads CTGSIGADTEAFF. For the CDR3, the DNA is TGTACCGGTAGTATCGGCGCGGACACTGAAGCTTTCTTT.

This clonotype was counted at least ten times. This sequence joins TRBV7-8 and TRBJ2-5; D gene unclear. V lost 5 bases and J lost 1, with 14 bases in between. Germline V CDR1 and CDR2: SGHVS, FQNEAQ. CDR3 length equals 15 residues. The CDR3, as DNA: TGTGCCAGCAGCCCAACATTGGCCGGCCAAGAGACCCAGTACTTC. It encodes CASSPTLAGQETQYF. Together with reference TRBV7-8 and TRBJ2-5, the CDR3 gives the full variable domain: GAGVSQSPRYKVAKRGQDVALRCDPISGHVSLFWYQQALGQGPEFLTYFQNEAQLDKSGLPSDRFFAERPEGSVSTLKIQRTQQEDSAVYLCASSPTLAGQETQYFGPGTRLLVL.

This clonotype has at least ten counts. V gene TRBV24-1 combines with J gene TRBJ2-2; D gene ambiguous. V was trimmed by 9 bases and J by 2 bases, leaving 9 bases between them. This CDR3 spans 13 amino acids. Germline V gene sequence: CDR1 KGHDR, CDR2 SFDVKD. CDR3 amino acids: CATQDLNTGELFF. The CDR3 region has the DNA TGTGCCACCCAGGACCTTAACACCGGGGAGCTGTTTTTT.

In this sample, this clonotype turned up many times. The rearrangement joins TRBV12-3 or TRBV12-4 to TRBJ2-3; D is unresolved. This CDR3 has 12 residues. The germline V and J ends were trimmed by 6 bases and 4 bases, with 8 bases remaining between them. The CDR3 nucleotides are TGTGCCAGCAGCGACGGGTCAGATACGCAGTATTTT. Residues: CASSDGSDTQYF.

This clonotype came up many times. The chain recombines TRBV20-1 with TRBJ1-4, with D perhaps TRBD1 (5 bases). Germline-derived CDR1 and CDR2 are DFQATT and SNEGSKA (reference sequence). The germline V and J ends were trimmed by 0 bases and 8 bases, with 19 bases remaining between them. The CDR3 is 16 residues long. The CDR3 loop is CSARDLSPAQGEKLFF. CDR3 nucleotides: TGCAGTGCTAGAGATTTGTCCCCCGCCCAGGGAGAAAAACTGTTTTTT.